This T cell receptor beta chain originates from a study of CD8 T cells in ankylosing spondylitis (dated 2017 in TCRdb). About the study as a whole: The study set out to find disease-linked TCR variants by profiling T cell receptor beta repertoires in ankylosing spondylitis patients and healthy donors. The full study cohort was made up of about two dozen ankylosing spondylitis patients and over 90 healthy donors. Peripheral blood was sampled, and synovial fluid was additionally collected from ankylosing spondylitis patients. The research as a whole found: The disease-linked clones were reported as significantly enriched in matched synovial fluid samples from ankylosing spondylitis patients. Some TCR beta motif variants had previously been reported in synovial fluid and blood of reactive arthritis patients, which suggested common disease-initiation mechanisms. Blood from ankylosing spondylitis patients appeared to be characterized by a TCR beta motif composed of about eight highly homologous amino acid variants. In peripheral blood, the disease-linked clones were found at relatively low frequencies and had a CD8+ phenotype.

Sequenced using an Illumina MiSeq. Quantitative 5'-RACE with molecular barcodes was the method used to prepare the TCR beta libraries. The authors' pipeline ran thus. A new computational method based on a probabilistic model of VDJ rearrangement was used to identify disease-linked TCR variants. In-frame beta chains were kept once TCRdb had trimmed the public reads at Q25 with fastp and called clones with MiXCR. Merged by CDR3 protein, the rows form single entries marked with the most common genes and DNA. The V and J calls were not made by the authors but by TCRdb's processing. The sample profile shows 24,000 or so distinct CDR3 sequences; 10% to 15% of them were found once. The ten largest clones represent 30% to 45% of the sample. From its cysteine to its phenylalanine, the CDR3 spans 16 amino acids. The DNA shown is the 48-base CDR3, in frame from base 1. V is cut back by 0 bases and J by 3 bases, with 6 bases in the junction unmatched. Sequences MGHRA (CDR1) and YSYEKL (CDR2) are obtained from the germline V gene.

As for this clonotype: Its cognate antigen has yet to be identified. Per-base quality was not reported, and no clone a single base away is much larger than it.

The TCR sequence derives from a male donor with ankylosing spondylitis or in good health (not recorded which). Recombination connected TRBV4-1 to TRBJ2-3, with 7 middle bases fitting TRBD2. Sequencing was done on a sample of blood. The bases read TGCGCCAGCAGCCAAGAATTCGGGGGGTTTACAGATACGCAGTATTTT. Its translation is CASSQEFGGFTDTQYF.